These 20 T cell receptor beta chains came from one sample sequenced in a study of T cells and Merkel cell carcinoma outcomes. The method was immunoSEQ multiplex PCR; TCRdb's version includes in-frame clones alone and lacks a portion of them. The sample has some 19,000 clones, around 80% seen once. The sequenced sample was tumor tissue from Merkel cell carcinoma. These receptors were taken from a human donor with Merkel cell carcinoma.

A note on this clone: In the same sample, other DNA sequences code for this CDR3. The chain links TRBV7-9 to TRBJ1-3; 8 nucleotides match TRBD1. The junction had 7 bases not matched to a gene; V was cut back by 5 bases and J by 4 bases. The CDR3 loop spans 15 amino acids. Germline CDR1 SEHNR, CDR2 FQNEAQ (reference sequence). CDR3 amino acids: CASSLTRGLGNTIYF. The CDR3 coding sequence is TGTGCCAGCAGCCTAACCAGGGGGCTAGGAAACACCATATATTTT.

The V and J genes are TRBV10-2 and TRBJ2-6; D might be TRBD1 or TRBD2, each matching 5 bases. CDR1 and CDR2 (germline): WSHSY, SAAADI. The length of the CDR3 is 13 residues. The V gene lost 8 bases and the J gene lost 3 bases, with 8 bases spanning the gap. The CDR3 loop is CASRGVGANVLTF. CDR3 bases: TGCGCCAGCCGAGGGGTTGGGGCCAACGTCCTGACTTTC.

V usage is TRBV11-2 and J usage is TRBJ1-1; the D gene is possibly TRBD1 (6 bases). Germline loops: CDR1 SGHAT, CDR2 FQNNGV. V dropped 6 bases and J dropped 11 bases, with 25 bases sitting between them. This CDR3 region has 15 residues. CDR3 residues: CASSSGSTGQFGAFF. The CDR3 DNA follows: TGTGCCAGCAGTTCCGGCAGTACGGGACAATTCGGGGCTTTCTTT.

The chain couples TRBV7-9 to TRBJ2-1, with 11 bases that match TRBD2. The V segment lost 6 bases and the J segment 4 bases; nucleotides outside the gene matches: 14. Looked up from germline, CDR1 is SEHNR and CDR2 is FQNEAQ (reference sequence). The CDR3 extends over 18 amino acids. Written as DNA, the CDR3 is TGTGCCAGCAGGCCCGGGACTAGCGGAGGTCCCCTTTACAATGAGCAGTTCTTC. Amino acids: CASRPGTSGGPLYNEQFF.

The V gene is TRBV4-1, the J gene TRBJ1-4; 8 positions agree with TRBD1. CDR1 is MGHRA and CDR2 is YSYEKL in the germline V gene. With V trimmed by 6 bases and J by 8 bases, 14 bases remained unmatched. This CDR3 has 16 residues. CDR3 in DNA: TGCGCCAGCAGGCATAACCCTCAGGGGGCCGGGGAAAAACTGTTTTTT. The encoded protein is CASRHNPQGAGEKLFF.

This chain links TRBV15 with TRBJ2-4; 7 nucleotides agree with TRBD1. Germline loops: CDR1 LNHNV, CDR2 YYDKDF (reference sequence). The CDR3 totals 15 residues. The trim removed 1 base at V and 8 bases at J, leaving 8 bases unmatched. The CDR3 DNA sequence: TGTGCCACCAGCAGAGCCGACAGGGATGAGGACATTCAGTACTTC. The encoded protein is CATSRADRDEDIQYF.

The rearrangement joins TRBV18 to TRBJ2-3, with 7 bases identical to TRBD1. Germline V gene lookup returns CDR1 KGHSH and CDR2 LQKENI. V lost 6 bases to trimming and J lost 4 bases; unmatched junction nucleotides: 13. The CDR3 has 16 amino acids. CDR3 DNA sequence: TGTGCCAGCTCCCCGGGGACAGCGCGCATCCCAGATACGCAGTATTTT. Encoded protein: CASSPGTARIPDTQYF.

The chain uses TRBV6-5 and TRBJ1-5; the match to TRBD1 covers 7 bases. Germline V lookup: CDR1 MNHEY, CDR2 SVGAGI. CDR3 length: 15 residues. After removal of 10 bases from V and 0 bases from J, the junction contained 9 bases not matched to a gene. CDR3 DNA sequence: TGTGCCACGTCCGGGACAGCGAATAGCAATCAGCCCCAGCATTTT. Its translation is CATSGTANSNQPQHF.

This clone was seen once. The chain uses TRBV13 and TRBJ2-5; 12 bases align to TRBD1. The V and J ends lost 6 bases and 5 bases, in that order; junction bases with no gene match: 10. The germline CDR1 and CDR2 sequences are PRHDT and FYEKMQ (reference sequence). This CDR3 is 16 amino acids long. The CDR3 bases are TGTGCCAGCAGTCAGACGGGACAGGGGGCGAAGGAGACCCAGTACTTC. It codes for CASSQTGQGAKETQYF.

This chain connects TRBV9 to TRBJ1-2, with D maybe TRBD1 (5 bases). Deletions cut 2 bases from V and 7 bases from J, with 15 bases between. CDR1 and CDR2 (germline): SGDLS, YYNGEE. There are 14 residues in the CDR3. CDR3 bases: TGTGCCAGCAGCGTCGAGGACATAGGGTCTGGCTACACCTTC. Translating gives CASSVEDIGSGYTF. Together with reference TRBV9 and TRBJ1-2, the CDR3 gives the full variable domain: DSGVTQTPKHLITATGQRVTLRCSPRSGDLSVYWYQQSLDQGLQFLIQYYNGEERAKGNILERFSAQQFPDLHSELNLSSLELGDSALYFCASSVEDIGSGYTFGSGTRLTVV.

The chain combines TRBV6-6 with TRBJ1-5; D uncertain. Looked up from germline, CDR1 is MNHNY and CDR2 is SVGAGI (reference sequence). This CDR3 comprises 13 residues. V lost 0 bases and J lost 5, with 5 bases in between. CDR3 sequence: CASSYSGDQPQHF. DNA of the CDR3: TGTGCCAGCAGTTACTCGGGAGATCAGCCCCAGCATTTT.

The CDR3 nucleotides read TGTGCCAGCAGTCAGCGGGGCTCAGATGGCTACACCTTC. Translated: CASSQRGSDGYTF. The chain is built from TRBV28 and TRBJ1-2; D may be TRBD1 (5 bases). The V end was cut by 5 bases, the J end by 6 bases, with 13 bases between. CDR1 is MDHEN, CDR2 SYDVKM, per germline. The CDR3 loop spans 13 amino acids.

The J gene is TRBJ2-7, the V gene TRBV7-8; D possibly corresponds to TRBD1 (6 bases). CDR1 is SGHVS, CDR2 FQNEAQ, per germline. Trimming took 5 bases from V and 5 from J, leaving 13 bases between them. This CDR3 contains 13 residues. CDR3 sequence reads: CASSPRGYDEQYF. In DNA, the CDR3 is TGTGCCAGCAGCCCCAGGGGTTACGACGAGCAGTACTTC.

This CDR3 is CASRTPLAGDQETQYF. CDR3 DNA sequence: TGTGCCAGCAGGACCCCACTAGCGGGAGATCAAGAGACCCAGTACTTC. The chain uses TRBV28 and TRBJ2-5; TRBD2 agrees at 11 bases. The CDR3 length is 16 residues. From germline, CDR1 is MDHEN and CDR2 SYDVKM. V dropped 6 bases and J dropped 2; count of bases not matched to a gene: 8.

V is TRBV5-6 and J is TRBJ2-7; D remains unclear. The CDR3 covers 15 residues. Per germline, CDR1 SGHDT and CDR2 YYEEEE. V was clipped by 2 bases and J by 5 bases, with 17 bases between them. The CDR3 spells CASSFYTGTGDEQYF. The CDR3 bases are TGTGCCAGCAGCTTCTACACCGGAACTGGGGACGAGCAGTACTTC.

The CDR3 DNA is TGTGCCAGCAGCTTAGCACTTACCCAGAATGAGCAGTTCTTC. The encoded protein is CASSLALTQNEQFF. The J gene is TRBJ2-1, the V gene TRBV7-2, with D uncertain. Trimming shortened V by 0 bases and J by 7 bases, and 10 bases separated the two germline ends. The CDR3 runs 14 residues. CDR1 and CDR2 (germline): SGHTA, FQGNSA. The full variable domain, in which reference TRBV7-2 and TRBJ2-1 provide the parts outside the CDR3, is GAGVSQSPSNKVTEKGKDVELRCDPISGHTALYWYRQSLGQGLEFLIYFQGNSAPDKSGLPSDRFSAERTGGSVSTLTIQRTQQEDSAVYLCASSLALTQNEQFFGPGTRLTVL.

This chain joins TRBV6-5 and TRBJ2-3; 8 bases are a match to TRBD1. With 7 bases clipped from V and 9 bases from J, the junction kept 15 bases outside the gene matches. The CDR3 runs 15 residues. Germline V gives CDR1 MNHEY, CDR2 SVGAGI. CDR3 coding DNA: TGTGCCAGCAAGCAGACAGGGGTTGCTAGCGAAACGCAGTATTTT. Its translation is CASKQTGVASETQYF.

V and J are TRBV5-1 and TRBJ2-2, with D possibly matching TRBD1 (5 bases). With 0 bases removed from V and 4 bases from J, the gap between germline ends came to 10 bases. The CDR3 length is 15 residues. Germline V gene data show CDR1 as SGHRS and CDR2 as YFSETQ. The DNA of the CDR3 is TGCGCCAGCAGCTTGGCCCCAGGGCTCACCGGGGAGCTGTTTTTT. Its translation: CASSLAPGLTGELFF.

V is TRBV27 and J is TRBJ1-1; no definite D call. V lost 0 bases to trimming and J lost 3 bases, with 8 bases between them. The CDR3 is made up of 14 amino acids. Germline values: CDR1 MNHEY, CDR2 SMNVEV (reference sequence). The CDR3 DNA reads TGTGCCAGCAGTTTATCCACCCCCTACACTGAAGCTTTCTTT. Its protein product is CASSLSTPYTEAFF.

The CDR3 bases are TGTGCCATCAGCTCAGGGGAGGTACGCGGGGAGCTGTTTTTT. This codes for CAISSGEVRGELFF. The chain is built from TRBV10-3 and TRBJ2-2; D is tentatively TRBD1 or TRBD2 (6 bases each). Deletions cut 6 bases from V and 7 bases from J, with 15 bases between. Germline CDR1 and CDR2: ENHRY and SYGVKD. CDR3 length: 14 residues.